This TCR beta chain comes out of a study of identical twins. Each CDR3 protein gets one entry after TCRdb re-called the 5' RACE reads with MiXCR. The table shows about 570,000 distinct CDR3 sequences, with 9.5% to 10% occurring only once. Study-wide results and caveats: Excess low generation probability was seen in twin-shared out-of-frame alpha sequences.

The germline V gene has CDR1 LGHDT and CDR2 YNNKEL (reference sequence). This CDR3 is 18 amino acids long. Trimming removed 4 bases from V and 3 bases from J; junction bases left unmatched: 18. A remark on this clonotype: What it recognizes is unknown.

These records were also assigned to another study, of yellow fever vaccine responses in identical twins.

The rearrangement joins TRBV3-1 to TRBJ2-7, with 7 bases identical to TRBD2. The source material was PBMCs. The TCR sequence derives from a woman under 30 in good health. The CDR3: CASSPGSLGLAVHYEQYF. DNA of the CDR3: TGTGCCAGCAGCCCAGGGTCGTTAGGGCTAGCGGTTCACTACGAGCAGTACTTC.